Below, 21 T cell receptor beta chains from the same sample are listed, as sequenced in a study of early T cells in non-severe SARS-CoV-2 infection. TCRdb itself ran the 5' RACE reads through MiXCR, one entry per CDR3 protein. The profile shows about 45,000 distinct CDR3 sequences, roughly 10% of them singletons. The source material was whole blood. These receptors were obtained from an adult who was a healthcare worker with PCR-confirmed SARS-CoV-2 infection or an uninfected control (not recorded which).

This clonotype has ten or more counts. CDR3 DNA: TGTGCCAGCAGATCCCTCCGGGGGATGAACACTGAAGCTTTCTTT. Encoded protein: CASRSLRGMNTEAFF. The chain couples TRBV6-2 or TRBV6-3 to TRBJ1-1; D is possibly TRBD1 (5 bases). CDR1 is MNHEY and CDR2 is SVGEGT in the germline V gene. Trimming took off 6 bases at V and 0 bases at J, with 14 bases between the two ends. This CDR3 spans 15 amino acids.

In its sample, this clonotype was seen many times. J is TRBJ2-7 and V is TRBV14; 12 bases agree with TRBD1. Germline V CDR1 and CDR2: SGHDN, FVKESK. The V segment lost 2 bases and the J segment 6 bases; nucleotides outside the gene matches: 5. The CDR3 length is 15 residues. This chain's CDR3 is CASSQYGTGGVEQYF. CDR3 DNA sequence: TGTGCCAGCAGCCAATACGGGACAGGGGGCGTCGAGCAGTACTTC. The full variable domain, in which reference TRBV14 and TRBJ2-7 provide the parts outside the CDR3, is EAGVTQFPSHSVIEKGQTVTLRCDPISGHDNLYWYRRVMGKEIKFLLHFVKESKQDESGMPNNRFLAERTGGTYSTLKVQPAELEDSGVYFCASSQYGTGGVEQYFGPGTRLTVT.

The genes are TRBV28 and TRBJ2-5, with a tentative D call TRBD1 (5 bases). CDR1 and CDR2 (germline): MDHEN, SYDVKM. Trimming took 4 bases from V and 8 from J, leaving 11 bases between them. This CDR3 is built from 12 residues. CDR3 nucleotide sequence: TGTGCCAGCAGTTGGGGCAAGGAAACCCAGTACTTC. Protein sequence: CASSWGKETQYF.

This rearrangement joins TRBV29-1 to TRBJ1-4; D gene uncertain. This CDR3 spans 12 amino acids. Trimming left V 6 bases short and J 8 bases short, with 13 bases between. Germline V gene data show CDR1 as SQVTM and CDR2 as ANQGSEA. CDR3 sequence reads: CSVSVVGEKLFF. The CDR3 DNA sequence: TGCAGCGTGAGCGTCGTCGGGGAAAAACTGTTTTTT.

The chain couples TRBV20-1 to TRBJ1-2, with 7 positions matching TRBD1. The trim removed 0 bases at V and 6 bases at J, leaving 10 bases unmatched. Germline CDR1 and CDR2: DFQATT and SNEGSKA (reference sequence). The CDR3 spans 15 residues. The CDR3 DNA reads TGCAGTGCTAGAGATGGCCGGCAGGGGGTTAATGGCTACACCTTC. It is translated as CSARDGRQGVNGYTF.

This clonotype was seen many times. The genes are TRBV19 and TRBJ2-1; 8 nucleotides agree with TRBD2. The germline CDR1 and CDR2 sequences are LNHDA and SQIVND (reference sequence). The V segment lost 7 bases and the J segment 10 bases; nucleotides outside the gene matches: 15. CDR3 length: 15 residues. CDR3 nucleotides: TGTGCCAGTATCCCTAGGCGGGGGGCGATGGAGGAGCAGTTCTTC. As protein: CASIPRRGAMEEQFF.

The genes are TRBV6-2 or TRBV6-3 and TRBJ2-7, with TRBD2 matching over 11 bases. This CDR3 contains 17 residues. V lost 6 bases to trimming and J lost 3 bases; unmatched junction nucleotides: 13. The germline CDR1 and CDR2 sequences are MNHEY and SVGEGT. Here the CDR3 DNA reads TGTGCCAGCAGCGATCTAGCGGGAGGTTATCCGGACTACGAGCAGTACTTC. As protein: CASSDLAGGYPDYEQYF.

This clonotype was found many times. CDR3 region: CASSRGAGYQETQYF. The CDR3 coding sequence is TGTGCCAGCAGCCGGGGAGCGGGCTACCAAGAGACCCAGTACTTC. The rearrangement joins TRBV7-3 to TRBJ2-5; D may be TRBD2 (6 bases). V lost 5 bases and J lost 0, with 13 bases in between. The germline V gene encodes CDR1 SGHTA and CDR2 FQGTGA. The CDR3 extends over 15 amino acids.

The rearrangement links TRBV5-6 to TRBJ1-5; D perhaps matches TRBD1 (5 bases). The V gene's germline CDR1 is SGHDT and CDR2 YYEEEE. The CDR3 sequence is 14 residues long. The V end lost 0 bases, the J end lost 3 bases, and 7 bases lay between the germline ends. The chain's CDR3 is CASSLGRVNQPQHF. The DNA for the CDR3 is TGTGCCAGCAGCTTGGGCAGGGTCAATCAGCCCCAGCATTTT. Complete variable domain (other parts from reference TRBV5-6 and TRBJ1-5): DAGVTQSPTHLIKTRGQQVTLRCSPKSGHDTVSWYQQALGQGPQFIFQYYEEEERQRGNFPDRFSGHQFPNYSSELNVNALLLGDSALYLCASSLGRVNQPQHFGDGTRLSIL.

This clonotype has only a few counts. The chain links TRBV7-9 to TRBJ1-6; D is uncertain. With 4 bases removed from V and 5 bases from J, the gap between germline ends came to 3 bases. Germline loops: CDR1 SEHNR, CDR2 FQNEAQ (reference sequence). This CDR3 is built from 12 residues. The CDR3 DNA follows: TGTGCCAGCAGCTCGCATAATTCACCCCTCCACTTT. Protein: CASSSHNSPLHF.

This clonotype was observed many times. The gene calls are TRBV28 and TRBJ2-1; D is undetermined. CDR3 length: 12 amino acids. V was cut by 5 bases and J by 7 bases, with 9 bases left in between. Germline V gene lookup returns CDR1 MDHEN and CDR2 SYDVKM. As DNA, the CDR3 is TGTGCCAGCAGTCCCTGGGATAATGAGCAGTTCTTC. It translates to CASSPWDNEQFF.

The chain joins TRBV6-2 or TRBV6-3 to TRBJ2-7; D is ambiguous. CDR3 size: 14 residues. CDR1 MNHEY and CDR2 SVGEGT come from the germline V gene. V lost 6 bases to trimming and J lost 5 bases, with 17 bases between them. The CDR3 spells CASSRLDRRHEQYF. DNA of the CDR3: TGTGCCAGCAGCCGATTGGACCGCCGTCACGAGCAGTACTTC.

By sample fraction, this clonotype is medium-sized. This chain uses TRBV29-1 with TRBJ2-1, with TRBD2 matching 10 bases. This CDR3 is 14 amino acids long. Germline CDR1 SQVTM, CDR2 ANQGSEA. V shed 3 bases and J 9 bases; nucleotides not matched to a gene: 8. CDR3 sequence reads: CSVESSGRAVEQFF. The CDR3 DNA is TGCAGCGTTGAGTCGAGCGGGAGGGCCGTTGAGCAGTTCTTC.

Ten or more counts support this clonotype. CDR3: CASSMRVDTEAFF. The DNA of the CDR3 is TGTGCCAGTAGTATGAGGGTCGACACTGAAGCTTTCTTT. The chain joins TRBV19 to TRBJ1-1; D is ambiguous. Germline V lookup: CDR1 LNHDA, CDR2 SQIVND (reference sequence). There are 13 residues in the CDR3. V was cut by 3 bases and J by 3 bases, with 8 bases left in between.

This clonotype was seen ten or more times. The V gene is TRBV25-1, the J gene TRBJ2-7; D gene unclear. CDR1 MGHDK and CDR2 SYGVNS come from the germline V gene. The CDR3 is 11 residues long. The ends were cut back, 3 bases at V and 5 bases at J, with 5 bases in the middle. The CDR3 DNA is TGTGCCAGCAGTGAGTCCAACGAGCAGTACTTC. Translated: CASSESNEQYF.

The genes are TRBV19 and TRBJ2-7; 10 bases are a match to TRBD2. Germline assignment: CDR1 LNHDA and CDR2 SQIVND (reference sequence). J gave up 2 bases and V 6 bases, and 16 bases lay outside the gene matches. The CDR3 has 18 amino acids. The CDR3 coding sequence is TGTGCCAGTAGACTCTCCGGGACTAGCGACAGCCACCCCTACGAGCAGTACTTC. As protein: CASRLSGTSDSHPYEQYF.

The CDR3 spells CSVSYSYEQYF. CDR3 nucleotides: TGCAGCGTTTCCTACAGCTACGAGCAGTACTTC. The rearrangement joins TRBV29-1 to TRBJ2-7, with D uncertain. CDR1 and CDR2 from the germline V gene are SQVTM and ANQGSEA. Trimming shortened V by 5 bases and J by 3 bases, and 8 bases separated the two germline ends. The CDR3 consists of 11 residues.

This clonotype was observed many times. This chain joins TRBV28 and TRBJ2-7; D is possibly TRBD1 (5 bases). V was shortened by 6 bases and J by 2 bases, with 8 bases between the two germline ends. Germline V gene lookup returns CDR1 MDHEN and CDR2 SYDVKM. This CDR3 is 12 amino acids long. The CDR3 DNA reads TGTGCCAGCAGGGGCAGGGCCTACGAGCAGTACTTC. This gives the protein CASRGRAYEQYF.

This clonotype was recorded at least ten times. The genes are TRBV7-3 and TRBJ1-1, with TRBD1 identical over 7 bases. Germline loops: CDR1 SGHTA, CDR2 FQGTGA. Trimming took 1 base from V and 2 from J; bases not matched to a gene: 4. CDR3 length equals 15 residues. For the CDR3, the DNA is TGTGCCAGCAGCTTAAAGCAGGGGGGAAACACTGAAGCTTTCTTT. Translating it yields CASSLKQGGNTEAFF. Supplemented by reference TRBV7-3 and TRBJ1-1, the full variable domain reads GAGVSQTPSNKVTEKGKYVELRCDPISGHTALYWYRQSLGQGPEFLIYFQGTGAADDSGLPNDRFFAVRPEGSVSTLKIQRTERGDSAVYLCASSLKQGGNTEAFFGQGTRLTVV.

The CDR3 loop is CASSGTGAIGELFF. The CDR3 DNA reads as TGTGCCAGCAGTGGAACAGGGGCTATCGGGGAGCTGTTTTTT. The chain carries TRBV6-2 or TRBV6-3 and TRBJ2-2, with 7 positions matching TRBD1. V was clipped by 5 bases and J by 7 bases; unmatched bases: 7. The CDR3 is made up of 14 amino acids. The germline CDR1 and CDR2 sequences are MNHEY and SVGEGT.

In this sample, this clonotype turned up many times. The V gene is TRBV4-2, the J gene TRBJ2-1, with 11 bases aligning to TRBD2. V dropped 7 bases and J dropped 6; count of bases not matched to a gene: 8. Germline V gene data show CDR1 as LGHNA and CDR2 as YNFKEQ. The CDR3 consists of 15 residues. CDR3 in amino acids: CASTRRLAGTNEQFF. The DNA of the CDR3 is TGTGCCAGCACCCGACGACTAGCGGGAACCAATGAGCAGTTCTTC.